Below are 18 T cell receptor beta chains sequenced from a single sample in a study of cytomegalovirus exposure and HLA in healthy donors. The PCR was carried out with 60 Vbeta primers and 13 Jbeta primers. Generated by immunoSEQ multiplex PCR, the TCRdb table keeps only in-frame clones and is missing some. The sample holds about 84,000 clones, 90% seen once. Sequencing was done on a sample of PBMCs. The receptor source for this set is a man younger than 35 in good health and CMV-seronegative.

J is TRBJ1-1 and V is TRBV4-3; D might be TRBD1 (5 bases). The CDR3 length is 15 residues. V was pared by 0 bases and J by 4 bases, with 12 bases between. Germline assignment: CDR1 LGHNA and CDR2 YSLEER. In nucleotides, the CDR3 is TGCGCCAGCAGCCAAGAGGGGAGGGGATTCACTGAAGCTTTCTTT. Its protein product is CASSQEGRGFTEAFF.

The gene calls are TRBV27 and TRBJ1-2; unclear D gene. Germline V gene lookup returns CDR1 MNHEY and CDR2 SMNVEV (reference sequence). The CDR3 consists of 15 residues. V lost 6 bases and J lost 6, with 20 bases in between. The CDR3 DNA is TGTGCCAGCAGCCGTTTAGGCGGAGGCATGGATGGCTACACCTTC. Translating gives CASSRLGGGMDGYTF.

The chain is built from TRBV6-6 and TRBJ1-3; D perhaps matches TRBD1 (6 bases). Germline CDR1 is MNHNY and CDR2 is SVGAGI (reference sequence). The ends were cut back, 5 bases at V and 0 bases at J, with 11 bases in the middle. This CDR3 has 15 residues. CDR3 protein: CASSLDRISGNTIYF. CDR3 coding DNA: TGTGCCAGCAGTCTCGACAGGATCTCTGGAAACACCATATATTTT.

The chain employs TRBV29-1 and TRBJ2-3; 7 bases fit TRBD2. The germline V gene has CDR1 SQVTM and CDR2 ANQGSEA. The CDR3 is 14 residues long. V dropped 7 bases and J dropped 10; count of bases not matched to a gene: 17. CDR3 bases: TGCAGCGGGGGGGGGATGGACGCCCGGGCGTCGCAGTATTTT. Translated, it gives CSGGGMDARASQYF.

This clone was counted once. This chain uses TRBV28 with TRBJ1-2, with 7 positions matching TRBD1. CDR1 MDHEN and CDR2 SYDVKM come from the germline V gene. The CDR3 has 15 amino acids. Trimming removed 0 bases from V and 4 bases from J; junction bases left unmatched: 5. In nucleotides, the CDR3 is TGTGCCAGCAGTTTATGGCAGGGGGAAGTCTATGGCTACACCTTC. Protein: CASSLWQGEVYGYTF.

The chain joins TRBV4-1 to TRBJ2-5; D is uncertain. Germline V gene lookup returns CDR1 MGHRA and CDR2 YSYEKL. The ends were cut back, 0 bases at V and 0 bases at J, with 8 bases in the middle. The CDR3 has 15 residues. CDR3 region: CASSQELDYQETQYF. DNA for the CDR3: TGCGCCAGCAGCCAAGAACTTGACTACCAAGAGACCCAGTACTTC.

The CDR3 reads CASSARGAGGNTGELFF. The CDR3 bases are TGTGCCAGCAGCGCACGGGGGGCGGGAGGGAACACCGGGGAGCTGTTTTTT. The chain joins TRBV9 to TRBJ2-2, with 8 bases lining up with TRBD2. V lost 3 bases, J lost 1 base, and 8 bases stayed unmatched. This CDR3 is 17 amino acids long. The germline gives CDR1 SGDLS, CDR2 YYNGEE.

The chain carries TRBV28 and TRBJ2-7; TRBD1 matches 8 bases. Unmatched junction bases numbered 9, after V lost 4 bases and J lost 1 base. Germline V gives CDR1 MDHEN, CDR2 SYDVKM. The CDR3 contains 16 residues. CDR3 loop: CASSSLRQGPSYEQYF. Written as DNA, the CDR3 is TGTGCCAGCAGTTCCTTGAGACAGGGGCCTTCCTACGAGCAGTACTTC. Together with reference TRBV28 and TRBJ2-7, the CDR3 gives the full variable domain: DVKVTQSSRYLVKRTGEKVFLECVQDMDHENMFWYRQDPGLGLRLIYFSYDVKMKEKGDIPEGYSVSREKKERFSLILESASTNQTSMYLCASSSLRQGPSYEQYFGPGTRLTVT.

The chain employs TRBV6-5 and TRBJ2-2; TRBD1 matches at 7 bases. With V trimmed by 5 bases and J by 6 bases, 3 bases remained unmatched. The CDR3 extends over 13 amino acids. The germline V gene has CDR1 MNHEY and CDR2 SVGAGI. CDR3 protein: CASSTGDAGELFF. The CDR3 region has the DNA TGTGCCAGCAGTACAGGGGACGCCGGGGAGCTGTTTTTT.

The chain couples TRBV6-6 to TRBJ2-2, with 15 bases aligning to TRBD2. This CDR3 has 16 residues. V trimming: 2 bases; J trimming: 6 bases; junction bases outside the gene matches: 1. CDR1 is MNHNY and CDR2 is SVGAGI in the germline V gene (reference sequence). The CDR3 protein is CASSYGLAGGPGELFF. Here the CDR3 DNA reads TGTGCCAGCAGTTACGGACTAGCGGGAGGGCCCGGGGAGCTGTTTTTT.

This rearrangement joins TRBV19 to TRBJ2-1; D may be TRBD2 (5 bases). The V gene's germline CDR1 is LNHDA and CDR2 SQIVND (reference sequence). The CDR3 has 12 amino acids. Trimming left V 6 bases short and J 4 bases short, with 7 bases between. CDR3 DNA: TGTGCCAGTAGCGGGGTTTACAATGAGCAGTTCTTC. It encodes CASSGVYNEQFF. The entire variable domain, with the rest obtained from reference TRBV19 and TRBJ2-1, is as follows: DGGITQSPKYLFRKEGQNVTLSCEQNLNHDAMYWYRQDPGQGLRLIYYSQIVNDFQKGDIAEGYSVSREKKESFPLTVTSAQKNPTAFYLCASSGVYNEQFFGPGTRLTVL.

The chain carries TRBV5-6 and TRBJ2-1, with TRBD2 matching over 10 bases. The CDR3 is made up of 16 amino acids. Germline assignment: CDR1 SGHDT and CDR2 YYEEEE. V was clipped by 4 bases and J by 3 bases; unmatched bases: 7. The CDR3 here is CASSVSGRMYYNEQFF. The CDR3, as DNA: TGTGCCAGCAGCGTTAGCGGGAGGATGTACTACAATGAGCAGTTCTTC.

The rearrangement joins TRBV2 to TRBJ2-7; 14 nucleotides line up with TRBD2. CDR3 length: 17 amino acids. The trim removed 6 bases at V and 2 bases at J, leaving 9 bases unmatched. Germline V gene data show CDR1 as SNHLY and CDR2 as FYNNEI. This CDR3 reads CASRPGTSGRSPYEQYF. The CDR3 nucleotides read TGTGCCAGCAGACCCGGGACTAGCGGGAGAAGCCCCTACGAGCAGTACTTC. The variable domain in full, with the rest retrieved from reference TRBV2 and TRBJ2-7, is EPEVTQTPSHQVTQMGQEVILRCVPISNHLYFYWYRQILGQKVEFLVSFYNNEISEKSEIFDDQFSVERPDGSNFTLKIRSTKLEDSAMYFCASRPGTSGRSPYEQYFGPGTRLTVT.

The CDR3 coding sequence is TGTGCCAGCAGCGCCCGAAATTCAGGAGCCAAAAACATTCAGTACTTC. Translation gives CASSARNSGAKNIQYF. This chain links TRBV9 with TRBJ2-4; D is undetermined. CDR1 and CDR2 from the germline V gene are SGDLS and YYNGEE. The CDR3 length is 16 residues. The V and J ends lost 3 bases and 0 bases respectively, with 13 bases between them.

This clone is a singleton in its sample. A read error may account for a junction end that differs from germline. CDR3 protein: CASSRAGGPVVF. CDR3 coding DNA: TGTGCCAGCAGCCGGGCGGGAGGGCCCGTGGTCTTC. V gene TRBV7-2 combines with J gene TRBJ2-1; 9 bases are shared with TRBD2. There are 12 residues in the CDR3. The germline V gene encodes CDR1 SGHTA and CDR2 FQGNSA.

V usage is TRBV5-8 and J usage is TRBJ2-3, with D unclear. Germline values: CDR1 SGHTS, CDR2 YDEGEE. V was trimmed by 1 base and J by 4 bases, leaving 19 bases between them. The CDR3 totals 17 residues. DNA of the CDR3: TGTGCCAGCAGCTTGTATCTTACGCCCCCGGCGGCAGATACGCAGTATTTT. Translated: CASSLYLTPPAADTQYF.

The chain recombines TRBV30 with TRBJ2-2; TRBD2 matches 16 bases. The CDR3 is made up of 16 amino acids. V lost 4 bases, J lost 6 bases, and 5 bases stayed unmatched. Germline CDR1 GTSNPN, CDR2 SVGIG (reference sequence). This CDR3 reads CAWIKGTSGRAGELFF. DNA for the CDR3: TGTGCCTGGATCAAAGGGACTAGCGGGAGGGCCGGGGAGCTGTTTTTT.

This clone appeared a single time. The chain employs TRBV19 and TRBJ1-1; D ambiguous. Germline values: CDR1 LNHDA, CDR2 SQIVND (reference sequence). Between the trimmed V and J ends, which lost 1 base and 3 bases, there was a span of 15 bases. This CDR3 has 16 amino acids. The CDR3 sequence is CASSIGSTQRYTEAFF. The CDR3 DNA sequence: TGTGCCAGTAGTATAGGGTCAACCCAGAGGTACACTGAAGCTTTCTTT. Supplemented by reference TRBV19 and TRBJ1-1, the full variable domain reads DGGITQSPKYLFRKEGQNVTLSCEQNLNHDAMYWYRQDPGQGLRLIYYSQIVNDFQKGDIAEGYSVSREKKESFPLTVTSAQKNPTAFYLCASSIGSTQRYTEAFFGQGTRLTVV.